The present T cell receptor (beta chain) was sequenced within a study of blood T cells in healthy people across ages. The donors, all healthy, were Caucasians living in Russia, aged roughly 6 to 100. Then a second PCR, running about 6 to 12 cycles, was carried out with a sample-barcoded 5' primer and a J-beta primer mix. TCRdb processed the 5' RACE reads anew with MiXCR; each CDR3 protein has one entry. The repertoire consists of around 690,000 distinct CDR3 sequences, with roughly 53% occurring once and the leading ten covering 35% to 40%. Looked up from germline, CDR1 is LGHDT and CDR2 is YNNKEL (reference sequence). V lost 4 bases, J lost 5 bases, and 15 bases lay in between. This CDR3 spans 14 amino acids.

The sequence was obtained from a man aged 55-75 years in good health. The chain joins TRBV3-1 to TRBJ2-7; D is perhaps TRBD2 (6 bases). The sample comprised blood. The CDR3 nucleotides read TGTGCCAGCAGCCGACGGCGGGGATTGGACGAGCAGTACTTC. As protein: CASSRRRGLDEQYF.